The clone carrying this TCR beta chain was observed a handful of times. The entry originates in a study of T-cell memory formation after mild COVID-19. The wider study: Largely, the TCR clusters proved donor specific.

After 5'RACE with constant-segment primers, TCR alpha and TCR beta cDNA libraries carrying sample barcodes and UMIs were obtained. MiXCR, run by TCRdb on the 5' RACE reads, gives a single entry per CDR3 protein. The data contain 400,000 to 450,000 distinct CDR3 sequences, about 20% of them seen just once; the ten biggest clones take up 20% to 25%. The sequencing sample was made of PBMCs or a T cell subset sorted from them (not recorded which). The clonotype originates from a man between 18 and 35 years old who had mild COVID-19 (a few samples of this study predate the infection). Cell type and time point are not known.

The CDR3 here is CASSLAMSDYGYTF. In nucleotides, the CDR3 is TGTGCCAGCAGCTTAGCGATGAGCGACTATGGCTACACCTTC. This rearrangement joins TRBV7-9 to TRBJ1-2; D not certain. Trimming left V 0 bases short and J 3 bases short, with 8 bases between. Germline assignment: CDR1 SEHNR and CDR2 FQNEAQ (reference sequence). The CDR3 is 14 amino acids.